The 18 T cell receptor beta chains below all came from one sample that was sequenced in a study of blood T cell repertoires in COVID-19 (dated by TCRdb to the early 2020s). Receptor amplification or capture employed the immunoSEQ multiplex PCR assay. The table comes from immuneACCESS by way of TCRdb, which keeps in-frame sequences with V and J called. Part of the clones is missing from these tables; in studies checked, under half for an unresolved V gene and the rest for unknown reasons. Recorded for this sample are 190,000 or so clones; about 87% of them occurred a single time. The biggest ten clones account for 0.7% to 0.9% of the sample. The material sequenced was peripheral blood. These receptors were obtained from a woman aged 18-35 years who had recovered from COVID-19.

The chain is built from TRBV2 and TRBJ2-3; D is unclear. The CDR3 spans 12 residues. Per germline, CDR1 SNHLY and CDR2 FYNNEI. Deletions cut 4 bases from V and 0 bases from J, with 2 bases between. The CDR3 bases are TGTGCCAGCAGTGTAAGCACAGATACGCAGTATTTT. It codes for CASSVSTDTQYF.

Comment on this clone: The same CDR3 is also encoded by other DNA sequences in this sample. This chain joins TRBV6-2 or TRBV6-3 and TRBJ1-5; the match to TRBD1 covers 8 bases. Germline CDR1 and CDR2: MNHEY and SVGEGT. After removal of 0 bases from V and 5 bases from J, the junction contained 3 bases not matched to a gene. The CDR3 totals 15 residues. CDR3 nucleotides: TGTGCCAGCAGTTACTCGACAGGGGAAGATCAGCCCCAGCATTTT. It is translated as CASSYSTGEDQPQHF.

The rearrangement uses TRBV18 and TRBJ1-5; 10 bases line up with TRBD1. The CDR3 totals 15 residues. J was trimmed by 2 bases and V by 4 bases; bases with no gene match: 2. In germline, CDR1 is KGHSH, CDR2 LQKENI. The CDR3 loop reads CASSQGQGGNQPQHF. The CDR3 DNA reads TGTGCCAGCTCACAAGGACAGGGGGGCAATCAGCCCCAGCATTTT.

The chain is built from TRBV29-1 and TRBJ1-1, with 7 bases aligning to TRBD1. The CDR3 is 16 amino acids. CDR1 SQVTM and CDR2 ANQGSEA come from the germline V gene. V lost 6 bases, J lost 1 base, and 14 bases stayed unmatched. The CDR3 DNA sequence: TGCAGCGTCACTTCCCCACAGGGGAGGAGGAACACTGAAGCTTTCTTT. Translating gives CSVTSPQGRRNTEAFF.

V usage is TRBV7-3 and J usage is TRBJ1-1; 8 bases fit TRBD1. J was trimmed by 4 bases and V by 5 bases; bases with no gene match: 12. Germline CDR1 reads SGHTA; CDR2 reads FQGTGA. CDR3 length: 16 residues. The CDR3 is CASSPPGTGLTTEAFF. CDR3 in DNA: TGTGCCAGCAGCCCTCCCGGGACAGGTCTGACCACTGAAGCTTTCTTT.

The rearrangement joins TRBV24-1 to TRBJ2-3; perhaps TRBD1 as D (5 bases). The CDR3 is 15 amino acids. CDR1 and CDR2 from the germline V gene are KGHDR and SFDVKD. The V and J ends lost 8 bases and 2 bases respectively, with 16 bases between them. Here the CDR3 reads CATNQGVGDTDTQYF. In DNA form, the CDR3 reads TGTGCCACCAACCAAGGGGTTGGAGACACAGATACGCAGTATTTT.

The sample holds one count of this clone. The V and J genes are TRBV6-4 and TRBJ2-3; TRBD2 is a possible D gene (6 bases). The CDR3 contains 13 residues. Between the trimmed V and J ends, which lost 5 bases and 6 bases, there was a span of 12 bases. Germline CDR1 is MRHNA and CDR2 is SNTAGT. This CDR3 reads CASSRTSRDTQYF. Here the CDR3 DNA reads TGTGCCAGCAGTCGAACTAGCCGCGATACGCAGTATTTT.

V gene TRBV6-5 combines with J gene TRBJ2-7; maybe TRBD2 (5 bases). V dropped 0 bases and J dropped 2 bases, with 14 bases sitting between them. CDR1 MNHEY and CDR2 SVGAGI come from the germline V gene. The CDR3 totals 16 residues. CDR3 bases: TGTGCCAGCAGTTACTCGCGGTACGTTAGCGCCTACGAGCAGTACGTC. As protein: CASSYSRYVSAYEQYV.

The chain employs TRBV5-1 and TRBJ2-5, with D perhaps TRBD2 (6 bases). Germline CDR1 reads SGHRS; CDR2 reads YFSETQ. V was cut by 4 bases and J by 1 base, with 11 bases left in between. The CDR3 length is 14 residues. The CDR3 sequence is CASSLGTGQETQYF. The CDR3 DNA is TGCGCCAGCAGCCTAGGGACTGGCCAAGAGACCCAGTACTTC.

The rearrangement links TRBV6-4 to TRBJ2-3; tentative D call: TRBD2 (7 bases). Germline lookup yields CDR1 MRHNA and CDR2 SNTAGT. The CDR3 spans 15 residues. Trimming left V 6 bases short and J 3 bases short, with 16 bases between. The CDR3 DNA follows: TGTGCCAGCAGAGTCACGGGGGGCTTTACAGATACGCAGTATTTT. This gives the protein CASRVTGGFTDTQYF.

This clone is a singleton in its sample. The V call is TRBV5-1, the J call TRBJ1-1, with D tentatively TRBD1 (6 bases). V lost 0 bases and J lost 3, with 15 bases in between. This CDR3 comprises 16 residues. The germline V gene has CDR1 SGHRS and CDR2 YFSETQ. The CDR3 nucleotides read TGCGCCAGCAGCTTGGGCCACAGGGTCTGGGACACTGAAGCTTTCTTT. This gives the protein CASSLGHRVWDTEAFF.

V and J are TRBV3-1 (or the pseudogene TRBV3-2) and TRBJ2-1; the D gene is possibly TRBD2 (6 bases). Germline CDR1 is LGHDT and CDR2 is YNNKEL (reference sequence). CDR3 size: 12 residues. V lost 7 bases and J 9 bases, leaving 13 bases between the germline ends. DNA of the CDR3: TGTGCCAGCACCTTAGGTAGCGGTGAGCAGTTCTTC. The encoded protein is CASTLGSGEQFF.

The J gene is TRBJ1-4, the V gene TRBV3-1 (or the pseudogene TRBV3-2); D is perhaps TRBD1 (5 bases). CDR1 is LGHDT, CDR2 YNNKEL, per germline (reference sequence). Trimming took 4 bases from V and 8 from J, leaving 26 bases between them. The CDR3 has 18 residues. For the CDR3, the DNA is TGTGCCAGCAGCCCGACCCCTCAGGGCCTGCAAACCAGGGAAAAACTGTTTTTT. It translates to CASSPTPQGLQTREKLFF.

The CDR3 loop reads CASSLDRNIQYF. The CDR3 bases are TGTGCCAGCAGTTTGGACAGGAACATTCAGTACTTC. The chain couples TRBV27 to TRBJ2-4; TRBD1 matches at 7 bases. The germline V gene encodes CDR1 MNHEY and CDR2 SMNVEV (reference sequence). CDR3 length: 12 residues. The trim removed 3 bases at V and 7 bases at J, leaving 0 bases unmatched.

V is TRBV4-3 and J is TRBJ2-1, with TRBD2 matching over 8 bases. Germline lookup yields CDR1 LGHNA and CDR2 YSLEER. V shed 4 bases and J 8 bases; nucleotides not matched to a gene: 19. The CDR3 totals 18 residues. CDR3 DNA sequence: TGCGCCAGCAGCCTTGGCCCCCCGGGGATAGCGGGAACGGATGAGCAGTTCTTC. As protein: CASSLGPPGIAGTDEQFF.

V gene TRBV4-3 combines with J gene TRBJ1-3; 8 bases agree with TRBD1. Per germline, CDR1 LGHNA and CDR2 YSLEER. There are 19 residues in the CDR3. V lost 4 bases to trimming and J lost 3 bases; unmatched junction nucleotides: 17. CDR3 in DNA: TGCGCCAGCAGCCCCAGCCCTCACAGGACAGGGCGCCTTGGAAACACCATATATTTT. As protein: CASSPSPHRTGRLGNTIYF.

The V and J genes are TRBV21-1 and TRBJ2-5; whether TRBD1, the table's D call, matches the DNA was not checked. TRBV21-1 is assigned pseudogene status. CDR3 length: 19 amino acids. CDR3 amino acids: CASSKEASWSQGKQETQYF. The CDR3 nucleotides are TGTGCCAGCAGCAAAGAAGCGTCGTGGAGTCAGGGAAAACAAGAGACCCAGTACTTC.

This clone turned up a few times. The chain has TRBV11-1 and TRBJ1-3, with D possibly TRBD1 on 6 matching bases. Germline assignment: CDR1 SGHAT and CDR2 FQDESV (reference sequence). The CDR3 spans 16 residues. V was trimmed by 3 bases and J by 0 bases, leaving 12 bases between them. In nucleotides, the CDR3 is TGTGCCAGCAGCTTTACAGGGATTCGCTCTGGAAACACCATATATTTT. It is translated as CASSFTGIRSGNTIYF.